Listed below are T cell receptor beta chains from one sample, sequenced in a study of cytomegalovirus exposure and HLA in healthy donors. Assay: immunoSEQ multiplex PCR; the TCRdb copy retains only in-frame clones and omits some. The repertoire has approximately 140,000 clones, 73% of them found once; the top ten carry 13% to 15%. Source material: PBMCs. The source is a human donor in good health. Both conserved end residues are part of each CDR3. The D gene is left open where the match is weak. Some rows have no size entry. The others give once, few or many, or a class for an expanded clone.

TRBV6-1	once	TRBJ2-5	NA	CASSELSRETQYF	TGTGCCAGCAGTGAACTTTCCCGGGAGACCCAGTACTTC
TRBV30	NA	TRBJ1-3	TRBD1	CAWSTKTGAGNTIYF	TGTGCCTGGAGTACCAAGACAGGGGCAGGAAACACCATATATTTT
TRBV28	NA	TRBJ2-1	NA	CASTPGLAATYNEQFF	TGTGCCAGCACCCCCGGACTCGCTGCCACCTACAATGAGCAGTTCTTC
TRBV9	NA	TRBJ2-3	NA	CASSVRPIADTQYF	TGTGCCAGCAGCGTGCGTCCCATCGCGGATACGCAGTATTTT
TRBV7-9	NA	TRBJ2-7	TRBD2	CASSTGAGLREQYF	TGTGCCAGCAGTACTGGGGCGGGACTACGGGAGCAGTACTTC
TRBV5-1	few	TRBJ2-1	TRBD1	CASSLGQGVHNEQFF	TGCGCCAGCAGCTTAGGACAGGGGGTTCACAATGAGCAGTTCTTC
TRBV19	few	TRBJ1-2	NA	CASSIGSGYTF	TGTGCCAGTAGTATCGGGAGTGGCTACACCTTC
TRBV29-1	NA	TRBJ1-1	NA	CSVVLRNGEAFF	TGCAGCGTTGTACTAAGGAACGGTGAAGCTTTCTTT
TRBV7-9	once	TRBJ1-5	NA	CASRGGSNQPQHF	TGTGCCAGCAGGGGAGGGAGCAATCAGCCCCAGCATTTT
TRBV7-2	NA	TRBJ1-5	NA	CASGDSSNQPQHF	TGTGCCAGCGGCGACAGTAGCAATCAGCCCCAGCATTTT
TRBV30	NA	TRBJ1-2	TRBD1	CAWTPRTGNGYTF	TGTGCCTGGACCCCCAGGACAGGGAACGGCTACACCTTC
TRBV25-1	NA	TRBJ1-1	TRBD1	CASSVGQGRNTEAFF	TGTGCCAGCAGTGTCGGACAGGGGCGGAACACTGAAGCTTTCTTT
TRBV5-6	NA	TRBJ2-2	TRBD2	CASSLMGGSVNTGELFF	TGTGCCAGCAGCTTGATGGGAGGGAGTGTAAACACCGGGGAGCTGTTTTTT
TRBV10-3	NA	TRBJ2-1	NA	CATRGGPYNEQFF	TGTGCCACAAGGGGGGGGCCGTACAATGAGCAGTTCTTC
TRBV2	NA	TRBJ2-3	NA	CASSFGHTQYF	TGTGCCAGCAGCTTTGGGCATACGCAGTATTTT
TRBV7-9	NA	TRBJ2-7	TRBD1	CASNSQPGTGVYEQYF	TGTGCCAGCAACTCCCAACCCGGGACAGGGGTCTACGAGCAGTACTTC
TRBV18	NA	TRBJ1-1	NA	CASSPPGGEETEAFF	TGTGCCAGCTCACCACCTGGAGGGGAGGAAACTGAAGCTTTCTTT
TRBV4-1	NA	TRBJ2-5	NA	CASSQDLRQVNHF	TGCGCCAGCAGCCAAGATCTTAGGCAGGTTAATCACTTC
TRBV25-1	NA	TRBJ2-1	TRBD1	CASMGPRDRPYNEQFF	TGTGCCAGCATGGGGCCCCGGGACAGGCCATACAATGAGCAGTTCTTC
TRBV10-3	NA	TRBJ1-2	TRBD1	CAISEGTGDGYTF	TGTGCCATCAGTGAAGGGACAGGGGATGGCTACACCTTC
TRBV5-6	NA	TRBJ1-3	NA	CASKSSGNTIYF	TGTGCCAGCAAGAGCTCTGGAAACACCATATATTTT
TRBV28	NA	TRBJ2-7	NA	CASSFVGGVWQYEQYF	TGTGCCAGCAGTTTTGTGGGAGGCGTTTGGCAATACGAGCAGTACTTC
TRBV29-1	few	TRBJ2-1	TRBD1	CSLGQGRNEQFF	TGCAGCCTCGGACAGGGTAGGAATGAGCAGTTCTTC
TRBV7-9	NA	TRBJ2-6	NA	CASSLSLSGANVPTF	TGTGCCAGCAGCTTATCTCTCTCTGGGGCCAACGTCCCGACTTTC
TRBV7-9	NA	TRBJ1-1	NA	CASSWGQLNTEAFF	TGTGCCAGCAGCTGGGGACAATTGAACACTGAAGCTTTCTTT
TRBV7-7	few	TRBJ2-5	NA	CASSLAGAVGETQYF	TGTGCTAGCAGCTTAGCTGGGGCTGTAGGGGAGACCCAGTACTTC
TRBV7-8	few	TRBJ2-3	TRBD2	CASSLFVISGRSDTQYF	TGTGCCAGCAGCTTATTCGTCATTAGCGGGAGGTCAGATACGCAGTATTTT
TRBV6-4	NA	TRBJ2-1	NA	CASSDSSQGGNEQFF	TGTGCCAGCAGTGACTCGAGTCAGGGGGGCAATGAGCAGTTCTTC
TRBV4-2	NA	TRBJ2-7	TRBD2	CASSQDWGREGEQYF	TGTGCCAGCAGCCAAGATTGGGGGCGGGAGGGAGAGCAGTACTTC
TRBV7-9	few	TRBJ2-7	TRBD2	CASSFTGPGGEQYF	TGTGCCAGCAGCTTTACAGGTCCGGGGGGCGAGCAGTACTTC
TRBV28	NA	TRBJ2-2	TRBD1	CAGRQGGSGELFF	TGTGCCGGGAGACAGGGTGGTTCCGGGGAGCTGTTTTTT
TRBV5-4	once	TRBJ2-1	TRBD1	CASSGDRGPTNEQFF	TGTGCCAGCAGCGGGGACAGGGGACCTACAAATGAGCAGTTCTTC
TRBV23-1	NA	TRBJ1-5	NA	CASSQSGSRNQPQHF	TGCGCCAGCAGTCAATCGGGGAGCAGAAATCAGCCCCAGCATTTT
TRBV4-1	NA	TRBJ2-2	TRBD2	CASSIWQVPGTSGSGELFF	TGCGCCAGCAGCATTTGGCAGGTCCCCGGGACTAGCGGGAGCGGGGAGCTGTTTTTT
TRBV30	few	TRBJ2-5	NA	CAWSVKMWASEETQYF	TGTGCCTGGAGTGTAAAGATGTGGGCTTCTGAAGAGACCCAGTACTTC
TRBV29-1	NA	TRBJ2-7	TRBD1	CSVDRRQPLRSNYEQYF	TGCAGCGTGGACAGGAGACAGCCCCTTCGCAGCAACTACGAGCAGTACTTC
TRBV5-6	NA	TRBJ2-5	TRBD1	CASSYLTGMETQYF	TGTGCCAGCAGCTACCTGACAGGGATGGAGACCCAGTACTTC
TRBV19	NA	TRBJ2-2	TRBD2	CASRTGTSFTHTGELFF	TGTGCCAGTAGAACCGGGACTAGTTTTACTCACACCGGGGAGCTGTTTTTT
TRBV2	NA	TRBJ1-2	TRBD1	CASSGTGGATYGYTF	TGTGCCAGCAGTGGGACAGGGGGCGCGACCTATGGCTACACCTTC
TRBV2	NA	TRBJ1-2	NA	CASSDPRRVGGYTF	TGTGCCAGCAGTGACCCCCGGAGGGTTGGTGGCTACACCTTC
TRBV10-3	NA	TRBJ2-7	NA	CAISEIGGNEQYF	TGTGCCATCAGTGAGATAGGCGGTAACGAGCAGTACTTC
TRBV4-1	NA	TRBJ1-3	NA	CASSQDSVTLSGNTIYF	TGCGCCAGCAGCCAAGATTCTGTGACACTCTCTGGAAACACCATATATTTT
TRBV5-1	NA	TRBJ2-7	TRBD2	CASSLVGGVLDEQYF	TGCGCCAGCAGCTTGGTGGGGGGGGTTTTAGACGAGCAGTACTTC
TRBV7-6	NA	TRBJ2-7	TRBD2	CASSLASPGLAGPYEQYF	TGTGCCAGCAGCTTAGCATCTCCGGGACTAGCGGGACCCTACGAGCAGTACTTC
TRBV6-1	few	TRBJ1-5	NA	CASSETPLRRGNQPQHF	TGTGCCAGCAGTGAAACACCCCTGCGCAGGGGCAATCAGCCCCAGCATTTT
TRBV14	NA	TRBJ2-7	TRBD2	CASSQLGTSGYEQYF	TGTGCCAGCAGCCAACTGGGGACTAGCGGCTACGAGCAGTACTTC
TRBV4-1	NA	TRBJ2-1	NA	CASSQVYEQFF	TGCGCCAGCAGCCAAGTCTATGAGCAGTTCTTC
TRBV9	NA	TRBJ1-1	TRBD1	CASSAGGQGEAFF	TGTGCCAGCAGCGCAGGAGGACAGGGTGAAGCTTTCTTT
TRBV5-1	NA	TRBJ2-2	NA	CASSIRAGDGELFF	TGCGCCAGCAGCATCAGAGCAGGGGACGGGGAGCTGTTTTTT